This section outlines one TCR beta chain sequence together with its context. Authors' analysis steps: From reference gene primer amplification, estimates of nucleated cell counts were derived. The table came from immunoSEQ multiplex PCR; TCRdb's copy has only in-frame clones and leaves some out. V and J calls and clone size are given by that table; D and trimming were obtained from the DNA. This sample has about 84,000 clones, with approximately 80% found just once. This record comes from a study of blood T cell repertoires in COVID-19. Overall study context: Sources were T cells, B-cell-depleted T cells, or PBMCs; the material itself was cDNA or gDNA.

V was clipped by 11 bases and J by 0 bases, with 13 bases between them. Germline V gene data show CDR1 as MDHEN and CDR2 as SYDVKM. This CDR3 spans 14 amino acids. V usage is TRBV28 and J usage is TRBJ2-2; D not resolved. Sample: peripheral blood. This clonotype was obtained from a man in his sixties or seventies with acute or convalescent COVID-19. CDR3 amino acids: CAAGWQSNTGELFF. The CDR3 nucleotides are TGTGCCGCCGGGTGGCAGTCGAACACCGGGGAGCTGTTTTTT.